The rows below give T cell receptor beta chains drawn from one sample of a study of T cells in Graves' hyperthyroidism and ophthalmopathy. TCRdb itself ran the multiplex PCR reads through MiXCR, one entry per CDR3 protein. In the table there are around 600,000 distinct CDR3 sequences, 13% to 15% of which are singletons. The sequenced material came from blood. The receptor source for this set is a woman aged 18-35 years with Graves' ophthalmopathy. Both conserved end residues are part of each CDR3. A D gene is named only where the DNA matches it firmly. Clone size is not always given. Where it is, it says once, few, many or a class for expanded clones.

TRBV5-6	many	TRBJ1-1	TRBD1	TGTGCCAGCGGGGCAACAGGGGTGAACACTGAAGCTTTCTTT	CASGATGVNTEAFF
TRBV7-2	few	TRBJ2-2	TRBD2	TGTGCCAGCAGCTTAAACCGGGGACTAGCCACTGTCCGCGCGAACACCGGGGAGCTGTTTTTT	CASSLNRGLATVRANTGELFF
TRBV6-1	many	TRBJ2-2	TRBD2	TGTGCCAGCGAGCGGGAGACCACCGGGGAGCTGTTTTTT	CASERETTGELFF
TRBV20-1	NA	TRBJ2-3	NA	TGCAGTGCTCGCCATGGGGGGCGCACAGATACGCAGTATTTT	CSARHGGRTDTQYF
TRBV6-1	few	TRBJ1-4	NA	TGTGCCAGCAATCCGAACCCGGGGGCGGCACCGAATAATGAAAAACTGTTTTTT	CASNPNPGAAPNNEKLFF
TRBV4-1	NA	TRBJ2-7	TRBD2	TGCGCCAGCAGCCAGAGACTAGCGGGAAGGCGGAACGAGCAGTACTTC	CASSQRLAGRRNEQYF
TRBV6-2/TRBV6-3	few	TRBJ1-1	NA	TGTGCCAGCAGTTGGCTCGGAGGGGCTTTCTTT	CASSWLGGAFF
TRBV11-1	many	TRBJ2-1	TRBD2	TGTGCCAGCAGCATCCGGACTAGCGGTTCCTACAATGAGCAGTTCTTC	CASSIRTSGSYNEQFF
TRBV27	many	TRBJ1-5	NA	TGTGCCAGCAGTTTAAGGGCGGATAGCAATCAGCCCCAGCATTTT	CASSLRADSNQPQHF
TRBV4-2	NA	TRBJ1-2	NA	TGTGCCAGCAGCCAAGATCAAAGGAGGGTGGATGGCTACACCTTC	CASSQDQRRVDGYTF
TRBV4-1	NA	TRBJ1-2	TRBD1	TGCGCCAGCAGCCCCCCGGGGAGGACAGGGTCCAACTATGGCTACACCTTC	CASSPPGRTGSNYGYTF